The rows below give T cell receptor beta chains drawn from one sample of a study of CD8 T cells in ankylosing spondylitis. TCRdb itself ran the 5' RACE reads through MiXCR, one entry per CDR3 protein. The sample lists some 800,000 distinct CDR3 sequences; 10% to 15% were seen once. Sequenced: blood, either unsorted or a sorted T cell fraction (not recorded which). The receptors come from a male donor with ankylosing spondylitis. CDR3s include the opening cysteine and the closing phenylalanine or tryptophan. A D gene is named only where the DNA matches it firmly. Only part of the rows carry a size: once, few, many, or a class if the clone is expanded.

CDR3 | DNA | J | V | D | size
CASSLDRGYYGYTF | TGTGCCAGCAGCTTGGACAGGGGTTACTATGGCTACACCTTC | TRBJ1-2 | TRBV5-6 | TRBD1 | .
CSASDRVGNQPQHF | TGCAGTGCTAGCGACAGGGTGGGCAATCAGCCCCAGCATTTT | TRBJ1-5 | TRBV20-1 | TRBD1 | few
CAISADPQETQYF | TGTGCCATCAGTGCGGACCCCCAAGAGACCCAGTACTTC | TRBJ2-5 | TRBV10-3 | . | many
CASSRDGTSGTYEQYF | TGCGCCAGCAGCCGGGACGGGACTAGCGGAACCTACGAGCAGTACTTC | TRBJ2-7 | TRBV5-1 | TRBD2 | few
CASSPWAGTSEETQYF | TGTGCCAGCAGTCCGTGGGCCGGGACTAGCGAAGAGACCCAGTACTTC | TRBJ2-5 | TRBV7-2 | TRBD2 | .
CASSQGSPDTQYF | TGCGCCAGCAGCCAGGGCTCCCCAGATACGCAGTATTTT | TRBJ2-3 | TRBV4-1 | . | .
CASRPEGTDTQYF | TGTGCCAGCAGACCCGAAGGTACAGATACGCAGTATTTT | TRBJ2-3 | TRBV6-2/TRBV6-3 | . | .
CASSSNAGTSYYFYEQYF | TGTGCCAGCAGCTCAAACGCCGGGACTTCATATTATTTCTACGAGCAGTACTTC | TRBJ2-7 | TRBV6-2/TRBV6-3 | . | few
CASSQDLVTDTQYF | TGCGCCAGCAGCCAAGATCTTGTAACAGATACGCAGTATTTT | TRBJ2-3 | TRBV4-3 | . | many
CASSNTGLQETQYF | TGCGCCAGCAGCAACACCGGGTTACAAGAGACCCAGTACTTC | TRBJ2-5 | TRBV5-1 | . | few
CASSQPKIRKLAGSNTGELFF | TGCGCCAGCAGCCAACCCAAAATCCGCAAACTAGCGGGGTCGAACACCGGGGAGCTGTTTTTT | TRBJ2-2 | TRBV4-1 | TRBD2 | .
CASSFQILGSGELFF | TGCGCCAGCAGCTTTCAAATTCTAGGGTCCGGGGAGCTGTTTTTT | TRBJ2-2 | TRBV5-1 | . | few
CASKSYNEQFF | TGTGCCAGCAAATCCTACAATGAGCAGTTCTTC | TRBJ2-1 | TRBV28 | . | many
CASSTTGDNEQFF | TGTGCCAGCTCAACGACAGGGGACAATGAGCAGTTCTTC | TRBJ2-1 | TRBV18 | TRBD1 | many
CSARDSGTVSYEQYF | TGCAGTGCTAGAGACTCCGGGACTGTGTCCTACGAGCAGTACTTC | TRBJ2-7 | TRBV20-1 | . | .
CASSYSSGRLAYGYTF | TGTGCCAGCAGTTACTCGAGCGGCAGACTGGCCTATGGCTACACCTTC | TRBJ1-2 | TRBV6-5 | . | few
CSARTLAGEIYNEQFF | TGCAGTGCTAGAACCCTAGCGGGAGAGATTTACAATGAGCAGTTCTTC | TRBJ2-1 | TRBV20-1 | TRBD2 | few
CASSLRSNQPQHF | TGTGCCAGCAGCTTAAGGAGCAATCAGCCCCAGCATTTT | TRBJ1-5 | TRBV7-2 | . | many
CASSVGSSNTGELFF | TGTGCCAGCAGCGTAGGAAGCTCGAACACCGGGGAGCTGTTTTTT | TRBJ2-2 | TRBV9 | . | .
CASSYDKPRTEAFF | TGTGCCAGCAGTTACGACAAACCTAGGACTGAAGCTTTCTTT | TRBJ1-1 | TRBV12-3/TRBV12-4 | . | many
CASAQGIVSGYTF | TGTGCCAGCGCGCAGGGGATAGTCTCGGGCTACACCTTC | TRBJ1-2 | TRBV9 | . | .
CASRDRVLSDYGYTF | TGTGCCAGCCGGGACAGGGTGTTAAGCGACTATGGCTACACCTTC | TRBJ1-2 | TRBV6-1 | TRBD1 | few
CASSFQTGIMNTEAFF | TGTGCCAGCAGTTTCCAGACAGGGATCATGAACACTGAAGCTTTCTTT | TRBJ1-1 | TRBV7-6 | TRBD1 | .
CASSPSLGLAGESTDTQYF | TGTGCCAGCTCACCAAGTCTGGGACTAGCGGGGGAGAGCACAGATACGCAGTATTTT | TRBJ2-3 | TRBV18 | TRBD2 | .
CAISPDSRDYNEQFF | TGTGCCATCAGTCCCGACTCGCGGGATTACAATGAGCAGTTCTTC | TRBJ2-1 | TRBV10-3 | . | few
CASSTAFPGDNEQFF | TGTGCCAGCTCAACTGCCTTTCCCGGGGACAATGAGCAGTTCTTC | TRBJ2-1 | TRBV18 | . | many
CASSLGDRVGEAFF | TGTGCCAGCAGCTTAGGGGACAGGGTTGGTGAAGCTTTCTTT | TRBJ1-1 | TRBV7-9 | TRBD1 | few
CASSLFTGGETQYF | TGCGCCAGCAGCTTGTTCACAGGTGGAGAGACCCAGTACTTC | TRBJ2-5 | TRBV5-1 | . | few
CASSERTSPSYEQYF | TGCGCCAGCAGTGAAAGGACTAGTCCCTCCTACGAGCAGTACTTC | TRBJ2-7 | TRBV10-2 | TRBD2 | .
CASSLLPGISTDTQYF | TGCGCCAGCAGCTTACTCCCCGGGATAAGCACAGATACGCAGTATTTT | TRBJ2-3 | TRBV5-1 | . | .
CASSLPGNGYTF | TGCGCCAGCAGCTTGCCAGGGAATGGCTACACCTTC | TRBJ1-2 | TRBV5-1 | . | .
CASSGAGHGTYGYTF | TGTGCCAGCAGCGGGGCGGGCCATGGCACCTATGGCTACACCTTC | TRBJ1-2 | TRBV6-2/TRBV6-3 | . | .
CASSQLEVGSSSYEQYF | TGCGCCAGCAGCCAACTGGAAGTGGGGTCAAGCTCCTACGAGCAGTACTTC | TRBJ2-7 | TRBV4-1 | . | few
CASSLYPTGLADFTGELFF | TGTGCCAGCAGCTTATACCCTACAGGACTTGCCGATTTTACCGGGGAGCTGTTTTTT | TRBJ2-2 | TRBV11-2 | . | .
CATSDPGQGAGQPQHF | TGTGCCACCAGTGACCCAGGACAGGGCGCGGGGCAGCCCCAGCATTTT | TRBJ1-5 | TRBV24-1 | TRBD1 | .
CASSTQVRGYNTEAFF | TGTGCCAGCAGCACCCAGGTCCGTGGCTACAACACTGAAGCTTTCTTT | TRBJ1-1 | TRBV7-2 | . | few
CSASSPRTTTYNEQFF | TGCAGTGCTAGTAGCCCTAGGACTACTACCTACAATGAGCAGTTCTTC | TRBJ2-1 | TRBV20-1 | . | .
CASSLGSPLRRETQYF | TGCGCCAGCAGCTTGGGTAGCCCTCTCAGGAGGGAGACCCAGTACTTC | TRBJ2-5 | TRBV5-1 | . | .
CSVADLMGVTEAFF | TGCAGCGTGGCGGACCTTATGGGGGTCACTGAAGCTTTCTTT | TRBJ1-1 | TRBV29-1 | . | .
CASRNTYEQYF | TGTGCCAGCAGGAATACATACGAGCAGTACTTC | TRBJ2-7 | TRBV12-3/TRBV12-4 | . | .
CSAVTRDEKLFF | TGCAGTGCCGTAACCCGGGATGAAAAACTGTTTTTT | TRBJ1-4 | TRBV20-1 | . | .